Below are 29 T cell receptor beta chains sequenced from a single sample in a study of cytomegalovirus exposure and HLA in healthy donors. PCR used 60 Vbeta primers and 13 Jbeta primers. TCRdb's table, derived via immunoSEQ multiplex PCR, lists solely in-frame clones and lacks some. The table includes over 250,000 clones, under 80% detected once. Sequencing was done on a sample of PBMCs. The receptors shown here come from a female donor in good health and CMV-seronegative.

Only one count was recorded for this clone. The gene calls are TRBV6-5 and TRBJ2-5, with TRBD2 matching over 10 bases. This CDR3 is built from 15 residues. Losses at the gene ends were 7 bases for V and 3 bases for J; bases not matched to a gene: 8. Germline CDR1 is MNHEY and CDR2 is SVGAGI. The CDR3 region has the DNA TGTGCCAGCAAGTCTGCAGCGGGAGGGGAAGAGACCCAGTACTTC. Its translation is CASKSAAGGEETQYF.

The CDR3 reads CASSQDRSQGELFF. As DNA, the CDR3 is TGTGCCAGCAGCCAAGATAGGAGCCAGGGGGAGCTGTTTTTT. The chain joins TRBV4-2 to TRBJ2-2; D remains unclear. The V gene lost 0 bases and the J gene lost 8 bases, with 10 bases spanning the gap. The length of the CDR3 is 14 residues. Germline V gene lookup returns CDR1 LGHNA and CDR2 YNFKEQ.

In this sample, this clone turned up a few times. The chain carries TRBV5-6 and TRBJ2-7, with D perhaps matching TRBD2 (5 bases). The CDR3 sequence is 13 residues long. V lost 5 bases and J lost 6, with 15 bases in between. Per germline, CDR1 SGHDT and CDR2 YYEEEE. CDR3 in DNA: TGTGCCAGCAGTGAGGGTTTTTCGCGCGAGCAGTACTTC. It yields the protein CASSEGFSREQYF.

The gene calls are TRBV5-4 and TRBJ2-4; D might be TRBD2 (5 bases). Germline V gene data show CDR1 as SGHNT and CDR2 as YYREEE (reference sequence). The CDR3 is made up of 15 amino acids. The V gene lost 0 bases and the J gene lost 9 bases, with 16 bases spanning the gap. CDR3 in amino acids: CASSLGGLAGGIQYF. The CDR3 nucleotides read TGTGCCAGCAGCTTGGGAGGGCTCGCGGGTGGCATTCAGTACTTC. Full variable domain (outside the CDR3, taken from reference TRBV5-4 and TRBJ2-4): ETGVTQSPTHLIKTRGQQVTLRCSSQSGHNTVSWYQQALGQGPQFIFQYYREEENGRGNFPPRFSGLQFPNYSSELNVNALELDDSALYLCASSLGGLAGGIQYFGAGTRLSVL.

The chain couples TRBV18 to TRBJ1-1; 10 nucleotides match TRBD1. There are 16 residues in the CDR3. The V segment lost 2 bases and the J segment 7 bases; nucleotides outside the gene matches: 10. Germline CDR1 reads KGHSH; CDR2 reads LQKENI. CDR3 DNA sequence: TGTGCCAGCTCACCAGGAGGACAGGGGGGGTGGATTGAAGCTTTCTTT. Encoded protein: CASSPGGQGGWIEAFF. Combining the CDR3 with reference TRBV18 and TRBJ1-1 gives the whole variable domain NAGVMQNPRHLVRRRGQEARLRCSPMKGHSHVYWYRQLPEEGLKFMVYLQKENIIDESGMPKERFSAEFPKEGPSILRIQQVVRGDSAAYFCASSPGGQGGWIEAFFGQGTRLTVV.

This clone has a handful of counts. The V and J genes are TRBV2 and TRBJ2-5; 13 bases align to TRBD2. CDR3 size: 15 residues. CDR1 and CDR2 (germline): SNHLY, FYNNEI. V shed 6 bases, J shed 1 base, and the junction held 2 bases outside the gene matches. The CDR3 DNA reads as TGTGCCAGCAGAAGACTAGCGGGAGGCCAAGAGACCCAGTACTTC. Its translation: CASRRLAGGQETQYF.

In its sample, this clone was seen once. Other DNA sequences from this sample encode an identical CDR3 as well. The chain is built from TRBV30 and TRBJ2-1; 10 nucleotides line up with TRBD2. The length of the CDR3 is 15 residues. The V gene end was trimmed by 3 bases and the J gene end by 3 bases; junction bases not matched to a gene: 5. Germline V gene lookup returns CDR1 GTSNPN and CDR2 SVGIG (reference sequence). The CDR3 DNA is TGTGCCTGGAGCGTAGGACTAGCGGACTACAATGAGCAGTTCTTC. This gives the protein CAWSVGLADYNEQFF.

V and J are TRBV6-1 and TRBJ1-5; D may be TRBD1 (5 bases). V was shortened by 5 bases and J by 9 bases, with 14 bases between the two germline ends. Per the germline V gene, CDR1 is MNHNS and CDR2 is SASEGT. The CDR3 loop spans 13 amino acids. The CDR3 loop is CASSTSGGPPQHF. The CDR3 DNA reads TGTGCCAGCAGTACATCCGGGGGACCGCCCCAGCATTTT.

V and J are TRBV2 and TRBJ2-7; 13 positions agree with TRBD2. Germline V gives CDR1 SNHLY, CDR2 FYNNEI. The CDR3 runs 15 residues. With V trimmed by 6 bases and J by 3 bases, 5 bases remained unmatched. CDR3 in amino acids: CASRVLAGGSYEQYF. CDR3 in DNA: TGTGCCAGCAGGGTACTAGCGGGAGGGAGCTACGAGCAGTACTTC.

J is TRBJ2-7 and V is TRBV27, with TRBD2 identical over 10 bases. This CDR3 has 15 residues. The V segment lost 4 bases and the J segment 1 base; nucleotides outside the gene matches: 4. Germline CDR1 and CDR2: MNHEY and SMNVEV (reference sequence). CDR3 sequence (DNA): TGTGCCAGCAGTTCAGCGGGAGGGCAGTCCTACGAGCAGTACTTC. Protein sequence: CASSSAGGQSYEQYF.

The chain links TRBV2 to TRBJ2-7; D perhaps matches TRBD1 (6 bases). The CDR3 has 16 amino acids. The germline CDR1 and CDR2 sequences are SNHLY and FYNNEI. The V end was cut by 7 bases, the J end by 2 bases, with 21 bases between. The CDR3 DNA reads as TGTGCCAGCAAACGGGGCAGGGGTTTGGCCGCCTACGAGCAGTACTTC. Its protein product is CASKRGRGLAAYEQYF.

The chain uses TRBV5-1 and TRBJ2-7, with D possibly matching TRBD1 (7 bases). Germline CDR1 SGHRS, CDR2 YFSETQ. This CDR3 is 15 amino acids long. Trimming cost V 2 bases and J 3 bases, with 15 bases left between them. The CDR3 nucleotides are TGCGCCAGCAGCTTTGGGGCGGGACAGTTCTACGAGCAGTACTTC. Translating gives CASSFGAGQFYEQYF. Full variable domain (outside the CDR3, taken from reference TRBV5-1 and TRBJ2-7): KAGVTQTPRYLIKTRGQQVTLSCSPISGHRSVSWYQQTPGQGLQFLFEYFSETQRNKGNFPGRFSGRQFSNSRSEMNVSTLELGDSALYLCASSFGAGQFYEQYFGPGTRLTVT.

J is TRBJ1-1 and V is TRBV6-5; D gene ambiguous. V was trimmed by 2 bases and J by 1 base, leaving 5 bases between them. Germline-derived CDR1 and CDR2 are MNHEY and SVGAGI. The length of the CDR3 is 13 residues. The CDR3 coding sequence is TGTGCCAGCAGTTACAGCCAGAACACTGAAGCTTTCTTT. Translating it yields CASSYSQNTEAFF.

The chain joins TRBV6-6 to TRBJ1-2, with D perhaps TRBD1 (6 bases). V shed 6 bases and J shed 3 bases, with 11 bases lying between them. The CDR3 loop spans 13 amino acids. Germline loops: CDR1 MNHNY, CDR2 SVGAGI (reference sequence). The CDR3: CASRTGLDYGYTF. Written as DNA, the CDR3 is TGTGCCAGCAGAACAGGGTTAGACTATGGCTACACCTTC.

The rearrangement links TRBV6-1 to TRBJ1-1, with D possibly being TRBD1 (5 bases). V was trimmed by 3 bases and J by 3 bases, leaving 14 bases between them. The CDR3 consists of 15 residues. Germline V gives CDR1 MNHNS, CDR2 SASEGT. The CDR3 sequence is CASSDRAVWYTEAFF. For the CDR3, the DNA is TGTGCCAGCAGTGACAGGGCGGTATGGTACACTGAAGCTTTCTTT.

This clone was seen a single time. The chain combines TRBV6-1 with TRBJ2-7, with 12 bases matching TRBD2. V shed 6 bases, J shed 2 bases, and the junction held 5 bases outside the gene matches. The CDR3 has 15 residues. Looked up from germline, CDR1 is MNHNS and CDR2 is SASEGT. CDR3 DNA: TGTGCCAGCAGGATACGGACTAGCGGGACCTACGAGCAGTACTTC. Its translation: CASRIRTSGTYEQYF.

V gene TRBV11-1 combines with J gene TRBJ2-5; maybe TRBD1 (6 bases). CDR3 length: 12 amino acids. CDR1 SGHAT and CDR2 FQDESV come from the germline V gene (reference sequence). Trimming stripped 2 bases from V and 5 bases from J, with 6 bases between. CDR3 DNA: TGTGCCAGCAGCTTACAGGGGGAGACCCAGTACTTC. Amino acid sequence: CASSLQGETQYF.

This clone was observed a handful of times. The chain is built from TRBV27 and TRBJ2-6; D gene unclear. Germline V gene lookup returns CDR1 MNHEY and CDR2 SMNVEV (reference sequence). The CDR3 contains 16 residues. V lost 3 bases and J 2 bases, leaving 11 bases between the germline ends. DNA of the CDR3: TGTGCCAGCAGTTTTTACATGGGCCCTGGGGCCAACGTCCTGACTTTC. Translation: CASSFYMGPGANVLTF.

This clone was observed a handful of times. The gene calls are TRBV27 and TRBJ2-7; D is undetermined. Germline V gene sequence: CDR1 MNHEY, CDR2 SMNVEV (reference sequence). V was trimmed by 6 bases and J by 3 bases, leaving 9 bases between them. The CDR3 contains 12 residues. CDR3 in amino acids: CASSENSYEQYF. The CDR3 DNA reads TGTGCCAGCAGCGAAAACAGCTACGAGCAGTACTTC.

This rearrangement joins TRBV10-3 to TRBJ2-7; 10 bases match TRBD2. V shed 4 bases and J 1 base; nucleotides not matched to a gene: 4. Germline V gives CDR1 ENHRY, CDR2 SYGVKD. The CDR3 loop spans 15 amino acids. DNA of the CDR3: TGTGCCATCAGTGGGCAGCGGGAGGGTTCCTACGAGCAGTACTTC. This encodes CAISGQREGSYEQYF.

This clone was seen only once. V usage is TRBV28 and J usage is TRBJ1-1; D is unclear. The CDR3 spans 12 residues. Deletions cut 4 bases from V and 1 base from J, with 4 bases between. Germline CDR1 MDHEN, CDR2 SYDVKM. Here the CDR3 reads CASSSSNTEAFF. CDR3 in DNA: TGTGCCAGCAGTTCGTCGAACACTGAAGCTTTCTTT.

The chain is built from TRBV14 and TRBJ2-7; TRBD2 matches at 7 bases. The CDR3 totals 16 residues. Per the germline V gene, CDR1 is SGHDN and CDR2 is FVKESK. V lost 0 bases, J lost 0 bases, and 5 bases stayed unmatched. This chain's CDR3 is CASSQDGGLGSYEQYF. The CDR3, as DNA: TGTGCCAGCAGCCAAGATGGAGGACTAGGCTCCTACGAGCAGTACTTC.

The CDR3 region is CASSLFNRAYEQYF. CDR3 sequence (DNA): TGTGCCAGCAGCTTGTTTAACAGGGCCTACGAGCAGTACTTC. V gene TRBV5-4 combines with J gene TRBJ2-7; possible D gene TRBD1, 6 bases. The germline gives CDR1 SGHNT, CDR2 YYREEE (reference sequence). Between the trimmed V and J ends, which lost 1 base and 2 bases, there was a span of 10 bases. The CDR3 runs to 14 residues.

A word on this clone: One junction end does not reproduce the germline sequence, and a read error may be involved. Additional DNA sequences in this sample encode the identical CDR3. For the CDR3, the DNA is TGTGCCAGCAGTGACGGCAACGACTACGGCTACACCTTC. It is translated as CASSDGNDYGYTF. This chain uses TRBV6-4 with TRBJ1-2; D is uncertain. CDR3 size: 13 residues. Germline V CDR1 and CDR2: MRHNA, SNTAGT.

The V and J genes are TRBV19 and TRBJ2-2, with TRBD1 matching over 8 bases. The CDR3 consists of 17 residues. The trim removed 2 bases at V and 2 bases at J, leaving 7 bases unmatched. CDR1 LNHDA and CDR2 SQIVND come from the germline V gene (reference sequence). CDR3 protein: CASSITGQGTNTGELFF. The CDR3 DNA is TGTGCCAGTAGTATAACCGGACAGGGTACCAACACCGGGGAGCTGTTTTTT.

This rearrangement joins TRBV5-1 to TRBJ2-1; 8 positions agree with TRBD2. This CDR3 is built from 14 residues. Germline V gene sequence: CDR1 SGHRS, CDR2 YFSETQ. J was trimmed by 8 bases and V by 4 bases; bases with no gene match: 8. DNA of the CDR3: TGCGCCAGCAGCGACCCAGCGGGAGCATATGAGCAGTTCTTC. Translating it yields CASSDPAGAYEQFF.

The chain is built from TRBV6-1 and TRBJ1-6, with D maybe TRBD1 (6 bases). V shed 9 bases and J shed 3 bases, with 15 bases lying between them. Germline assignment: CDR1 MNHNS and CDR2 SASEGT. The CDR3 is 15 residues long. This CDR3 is CASEPGAIYNSPLHF. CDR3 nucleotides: TGTGCCAGTGAGCCAGGGGCCATCTATAATTCACCCCTCCACTTT.

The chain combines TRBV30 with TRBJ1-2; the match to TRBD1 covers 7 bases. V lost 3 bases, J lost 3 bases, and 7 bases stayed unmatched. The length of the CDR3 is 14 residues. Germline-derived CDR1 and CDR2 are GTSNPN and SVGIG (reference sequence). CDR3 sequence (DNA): TGTGCCTGGAGAGGGGGACAGAGCTACTATGGCTACACCTTC. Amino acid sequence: CAWRGGQSYYGYTF. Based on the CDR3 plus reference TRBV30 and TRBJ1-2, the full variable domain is SQTIHQWPATLVQPVGSPLSLECTVEGTSNPNLYWYRQAAGRGLQLLFYSVGIGQISSEVPQNLSASRPQDRQFILSSKKLLLSDSGFYLCAWRGGQSYYGYTFGSGTRLTVV.

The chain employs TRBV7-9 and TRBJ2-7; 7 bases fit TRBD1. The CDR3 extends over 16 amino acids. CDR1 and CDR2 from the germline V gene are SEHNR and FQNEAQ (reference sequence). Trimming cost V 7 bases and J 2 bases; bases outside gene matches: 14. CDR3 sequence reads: CASTSRLSTGTYEQYF. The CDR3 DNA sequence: TGTGCCAGCACCTCACGGCTCTCGACAGGGACCTACGAGCAGTACTTC. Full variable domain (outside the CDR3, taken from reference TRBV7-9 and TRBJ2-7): DTGVSQNPRHKITKRGQNVTFRCDPISEHNRLYWYRQTLGQGPEFLTYFQNEAQLEKSRLLSDRFSAERPKGSFSTLEIQRTEQGDSAMYLCASTSRLSTGTYEQYFGPGTRLTVT.